One sample yielded the 5 T cell receptor beta chains listed below, sequenced in a study of metastatic and nonmetastatic thyroid tumors. All patients reached thyroid surgery having received no treatment beforehand. TCRdb re-processed the PCR reads through MiXCR. The sample lists roughly 13,000 clones, 25% to 30% seen once, with roughly 19% in the top ten. Sequenced sample: tumor tissue. The receptors originated from a female donor with papillary thyroid cancer or a benign thyroid nodule (not recorded which). Some clones in this sample may be carry-over from other donors' samples.

This clone is judged medium-sized. The chain is built from TRBV20-1 and TRBJ2-1; 7 bases are a match to TRBD2. Trimming took 6 bases from V and 9 from J; bases not matched to a gene: 17. Looked up from germline, CDR1 is DFQATT and CDR2 is SNEGSKA (reference sequence). The length of the CDR3 is 15 residues. The CDR3 nucleotides read TGCAGTGCGGAAGATGGTGGCGGGAGATTAGGTGAGCAGTTCTTC. Translating it yields CSAEDGGGRLGEQFF.

There are a few counts of this clone. This chain joins TRBV2 and TRBJ1-2; D not resolved. Germline loops: CDR1 SNHLY, CDR2 FYNNEI. V was shortened by 2 bases and J by 1 base, with 11 bases between the two germline ends. The CDR3 contains 15 residues. CDR3 sequence reads: CASSESLGHNYGYTF. The CDR3 DNA sequence: TGTGCCAGCAGTGAAAGTCTAGGGCATAACTATGGCTACACCTTC. Supplemented by reference TRBV2 and TRBJ1-2, the full variable domain reads EPEVTQTPSHQVTQMGQEVILRCVPISNHLYFYWYRQILGQKVEFLVSFYNNEISEKSEIFDDQFSVERPDGSNFTLKIRSTKLEDSAMYFCASSESLGHNYGYTFGSGTRLTVV.

This clone has a count of ten or more. The chain carries TRBV29-1 and TRBJ1-2; no definite D call. Trimming pared 7 bases from V and 7 bases from J, leaving 19 bases between. Per the germline V gene, CDR1 is SQVTM and CDR2 is ANQGSEA. The CDR3 extends over 13 amino acids. The CDR3: CSAREAGLSGYTF. The CDR3 nucleotides are TGCAGCGCTCGGGAGGCGGGGTTGAGTGGCTACACCTTC. Looking up the rest from reference TRBV29-1 and TRBJ1-2 gives the full variable domain: SAVISQKPSRDICQRGTSLTIQCQVDSQVTMMFWYRQQPGQSLTLIATANQGSEATYESGFVIDKFPISRPNLTFSTLTVSNMSPEDSSIYLCSAREAGLSGYTFGSGTRLTVV.

This clone showed up just a few times. A single base separates this from a much larger clone, so it may be a read error. The rearrangement links TRBV15 to TRBJ1-5; D gene uncertain. CDR3 length equals 12 residues. Per germline, CDR1 LNHNV and CDR2 YYDKDF (reference sequence). CDR3: CTTSGSSQPQHF. Written as DNA, the CDR3 is TGTACCACCAGCGGGAGCTCTCAGCCCCAGCATTTT.

This CDR3 reads CASSPLDLNTEAFF. CDR3 coding DNA: TGTGCCAGCAGTCCCCTCGACCTAAACACTGAAGCTTTCTTT. The chain has TRBV6-1 and TRBJ1-1; D call uncertain. V gave up 5 bases and J gave up 2 bases, with 12 bases separating them. Germline V gene data show CDR1 as MNHNS and CDR2 as SASEGT. This CDR3 is built from 14 residues.